This T cell receptor beta chain came from a study of patients and donors after allogeneic stem cell transplantation. The V end was cut by 7 bases, the J end by 1 base, with 30 bases between. This CDR3 spans 20 amino acids. Each CDR3 protein is one row after TCRdb ran MiXCR on the RT-PCR reads. The table shows hundreds of thousands of distinct CDR3 sequences, with around 15% occurring only once. The sequence was obtained from a human donor who was either an allogeneic HSCT recipient or a stem cell or donor lymphocyte infusion donor (not recorded which). It is not recorded whose cells these are; they may come from a transplant donor. Input material: blood, either unsorted or a sorted T cell fraction (not recorded which). The V gene is TRBV12-3 or TRBV12-4, the J gene TRBJ2-3; D might be TRBD1 (6 bases). The CDR3: CASTRGRGLRGRKGTDTQYF. In DNA form, the CDR3 reads TGTGCCAGCACCAGGGGACGTGGACTGAGGGGCCGGAAAGGCACAGATACGCAGTATTTT.